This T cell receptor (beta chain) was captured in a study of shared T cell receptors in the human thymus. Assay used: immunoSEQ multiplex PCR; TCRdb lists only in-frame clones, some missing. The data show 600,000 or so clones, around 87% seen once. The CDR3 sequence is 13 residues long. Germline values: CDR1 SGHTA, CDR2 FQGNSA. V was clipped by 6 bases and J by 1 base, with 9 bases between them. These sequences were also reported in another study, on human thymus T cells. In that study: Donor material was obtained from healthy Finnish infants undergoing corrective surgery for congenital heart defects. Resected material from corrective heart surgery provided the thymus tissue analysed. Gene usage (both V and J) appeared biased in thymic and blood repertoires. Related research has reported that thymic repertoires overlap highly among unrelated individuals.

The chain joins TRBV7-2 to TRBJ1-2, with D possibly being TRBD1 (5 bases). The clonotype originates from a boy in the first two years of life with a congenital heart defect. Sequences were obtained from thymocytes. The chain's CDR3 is CASRNRFNYGYTF. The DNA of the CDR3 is TGTGCCAGCAGGAACAGGTTTAACTATGGCTACACCTTC. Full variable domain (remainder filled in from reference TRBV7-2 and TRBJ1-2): GAGVSQSPSNKVTEKGKDVELRCDPISGHTALYWYRQSLGQGLEFLIYFQGNSAPDKSGLPSDRFSAERTGGSVSTLTIQRTQQEDSAVYLCASRNRFNYGYTFGSGTRLTVV.